These 15 T cell receptor beta chains originate from one sample sequenced in a study of T cell responses to AZD1222 COVID-19 vaccine. The data were produced by immunoSEQ multiplex PCR, yet TCRdb's version contains in-frame clones alone and is incomplete. This sample yields approximately 130,000 clones, of which approximately 94% are seen a single time; 3.1% belongs to the top ten. The material sequenced was peripheral blood, taken on day 0 of AZD1222 vaccination. The source is an adult in good health.

About this clone: An end of the junction does not agree with germline; a read error may underlie this. This rearrangement joins TRBV7-7 to TRBJ2-5; 8 positions agree with TRBD1. Germline values: CDR1 SSHAT, CDR2 FNYEAQ (reference sequence). The CDR3 extends over 15 amino acids. The CDR3 sequence is CASSPSTGAKETQYF. CDR3 coding DNA: TGTGCTAGCAGCCCCTCGACAGGGGCGAAGGAGACCCAGTACTTC. Looking up the rest from reference TRBV7-7 and TRBJ2-5 gives the full variable domain: GAGVSQSPRYKVTKRGQDVTLRCDPISSHATLYWYQQALGQGPEFLTYFNYEAQPDKSGLPSDRFSAERPEGSISTLTIQRTEQRDSAMYRCASSPSTGAKETQYFGPGTRLLVL.

The chain combines TRBV28 with TRBJ1-2; D perhaps matches TRBD1 (5 bases). CDR3 length: 15 residues. Germline V gene data show CDR1 as MDHEN and CDR2 as SYDVKM. V shed 7 bases and J shed 3 bases, with 18 bases lying between them. DNA for the CDR3: TGTGCCAGCACTTGGGGCGCGGGGGGGGACTATGGCTACACCTTC. Amino acids: CASTWGAGGDYGYTF.

The rearrangement links TRBV27 to TRBJ2-7, with D possibly TRBD1 on 6 matching bases. CDR1 is MNHEY, CDR2 SMNVEV, per germline (reference sequence). The CDR3 runs 15 residues. The ends were cut back, 6 bases at V and 3 bases at J, with 18 bases in the middle. CDR3 residues: CASRNQGQPFYEQYF. CDR3 DNA: TGTGCCAGCAGAAACCAGGGGCAGCCCTTCTACGAGCAGTACTTC.

This clone was seen a handful of times. The V and J genes are TRBV19 and TRBJ1-5; 12 bases align to TRBD1. This CDR3 contains 16 residues. V lost 3 bases to trimming and J lost 10 bases; unmatched junction nucleotides: 10. CDR1 and CDR2 from the germline V gene are LNHDA and SQIVND (reference sequence). CDR3 sequence (DNA): TGTGCCAGTAGTATTGCGGGACAGGGGGCTCTGAATCCCCAGCATTTT. It specifies CASSIAGQGALNPQHF.

The gene calls are TRBV28 and TRBJ1-5, with TRBD1 identical over 8 bases. This CDR3 is 15 amino acids long. Germline-derived CDR1 and CDR2 are MDHEN and SYDVKM. Trimming cost V 5 bases and J 5 bases; bases outside gene matches: 8. The CDR3 region has the DNA TGTGCCAGCAGTCCCATTTCAGGGGGCTATCAGCCCCAGCATTTT. It specifies CASSPISGGYQPQHF.

The chain joins TRBV27 to TRBJ2-1; 10 bases map to TRBD2. Germline values: CDR1 MNHEY, CDR2 SMNVEV (reference sequence). V was pared by 3 bases and J by 9 bases, with 8 bases of the junction left unmatched. The CDR3 extends over 15 amino acids. The chain's CDR3 is CASSFSGRPRGEQFF. DNA for the CDR3: TGTGCCAGCAGTTTTAGCGGGAGGCCCCGGGGTGAGCAGTTCTTC.

This sequence joins TRBV4-1 and TRBJ1-1; TRBD1 matches at 7 bases. CDR1 is MGHRA and CDR2 is YSYEKL in the germline V gene. The ends lost 3 bases at V and 6 bases at J; junction bases unmatched: 13. The CDR3 is 16 amino acids. DNA for the CDR3: TGCGCCAGCAGCCATTCAGGGAGGGGGCGATTTGCTGAAGCTTTCTTT. Protein product: CASSHSGRGRFAEAFF.

The V call is TRBV19, the J call TRBJ1-1, with D maybe TRBD1 (6 bases). The germline V gene has CDR1 LNHDA and CDR2 SQIVND (reference sequence). V was cut by 7 bases and J by 5 bases, with 17 bases left in between. CDR3 length equals 14 residues. This chain's CDR3 is CASIPGEGWTEAFF. The CDR3 nucleotides read TGTGCCAGTATCCCAGGGGAGGGGTGGACTGAAGCTTTCTTT.

V usage is TRBV4-2 and J usage is TRBJ1-6; weak D call: TRBD1 (5 bases). V shed 4 bases and J shed 7 bases, with 17 bases lying between them. This CDR3 is built from 16 residues. Germline loops: CDR1 LGHNA, CDR2 YNFKEQ. This CDR3 is CASSRASGTYNSPLHF. CDR3 sequence (DNA): TGTGCCAGCAGCCGAGCTTCCGGGACGTACAATTCACCCCTCCACTTT.

This clone has a single count. The V gene is TRBV2, the J gene TRBJ1-2; D is perhaps TRBD1 (5 bases). The CDR3 totals 13 residues. Germline CDR1 reads SNHLY; CDR2 reads FYNNEI. The V end lost 7 bases, the J end lost 5 bases, and 14 bases lay between the germline ends. The CDR3 DNA is TGTGCCAGCAATCGTGCGGGGCCTTATGGCTACACCTTC. Encoded protein: CASNRAGPYGYTF.

The V gene is TRBV25-1, the J gene TRBJ2-7; 9 positions match TRBD1. The germline V gene has CDR1 MGHDK and CDR2 SYGVNS. CDR3 size: 16 residues. Trimming cost V 3 bases and J 2 bases; bases outside gene matches: 8. The CDR3 spells CASSDVHGQGTYEQYF. The CDR3 DNA is TGTGCCAGCAGTGACGTCCACGGACAGGGGACCTACGAGCAGTACTTC.

The chain uses TRBV10-1 and TRBJ1-1; perhaps TRBD1 as D (6 bases). There are 16 residues in the CDR3. Germline loops: CDR1 WNHNN, CDR2 SYGVQD (reference sequence). Trimming pared 6 bases from V and 3 bases from J, leaving 20 bases between. The DNA for the CDR3 is TGCGCCAGCAGGGATTGGACAGCCCGGAATGACACTGAAGCTTTCTTT. It specifies CASRDWTARNDTEAFF.

The V gene is TRBV28, the J gene TRBJ2-2, with TRBD1 matching over 9 bases. V lost 6 bases and J lost 4; bases outside the gene matches: 6. The germline CDR1 and CDR2 sequences are MDHEN and SYDVKM. The CDR3 runs to 15 residues. The CDR3, as DNA: TGTGCCAGCAGCCTGGGACAGGGACTCACCGGGGAGCTGTTTTTT. Residues: CASSLGQGLTGELFF.

This chain connects TRBV5-4 to TRBJ1-6, with TRBD1 matching over 11 bases. The junction had 7 bases not matched to a gene; V was cut back by 4 bases and J by 7 bases. Germline lookup yields CDR1 SGHNT and CDR2 YYREEE (reference sequence). The CDR3 has 16 residues. CDR3 in amino acids: CASSGGTGGINSPLHF. The CDR3 DNA reads as TGTGCCAGCAGCGGGGGGACAGGGGGAATCAATTCACCCCTCCACTTT.

The J gene is TRBJ2-5, the V gene TRBV21-1; TRBD1 reflects the table's D call only, with no check against the DNA. TRBV21-1 is a pseudogene. There are 16 residues in the CDR3. In DNA form, the CDR3 reads TGTGCCAGCAGCGGTGGGACAGACGCCCGTAAAGAGACCCAGTACTTC. Translation gives CASSGGTDARKETQYF.